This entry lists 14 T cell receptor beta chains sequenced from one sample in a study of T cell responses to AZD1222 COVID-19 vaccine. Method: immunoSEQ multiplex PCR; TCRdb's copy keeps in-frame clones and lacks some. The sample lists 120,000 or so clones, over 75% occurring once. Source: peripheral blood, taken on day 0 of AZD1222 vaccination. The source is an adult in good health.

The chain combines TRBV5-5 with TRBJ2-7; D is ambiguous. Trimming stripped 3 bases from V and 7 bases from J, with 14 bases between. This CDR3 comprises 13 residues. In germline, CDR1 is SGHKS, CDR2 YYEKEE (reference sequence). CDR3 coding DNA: TGTGCCAGCAGCTCCCCGCACCTAATAGAGCAGTACTTC. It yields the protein CASSSPHLIEQYF.

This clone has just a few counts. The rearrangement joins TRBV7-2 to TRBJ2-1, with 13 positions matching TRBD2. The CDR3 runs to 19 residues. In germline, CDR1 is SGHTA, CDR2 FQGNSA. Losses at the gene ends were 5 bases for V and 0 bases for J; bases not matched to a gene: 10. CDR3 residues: CASSHQGLAGRSSYNEQFF. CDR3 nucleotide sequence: TGTGCCAGCAGCCACCAGGGACTAGCGGGGCGGAGCTCCTACAATGAGCAGTTCTTC.

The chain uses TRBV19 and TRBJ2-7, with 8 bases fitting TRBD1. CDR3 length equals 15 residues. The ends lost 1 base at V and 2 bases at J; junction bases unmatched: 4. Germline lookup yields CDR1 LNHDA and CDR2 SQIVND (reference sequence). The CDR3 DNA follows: TGTGCCAGTAGTATAGGGACAGGGACCCCCTACGAGCAGTACTTC. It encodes CASSIGTGTPYEQYF.

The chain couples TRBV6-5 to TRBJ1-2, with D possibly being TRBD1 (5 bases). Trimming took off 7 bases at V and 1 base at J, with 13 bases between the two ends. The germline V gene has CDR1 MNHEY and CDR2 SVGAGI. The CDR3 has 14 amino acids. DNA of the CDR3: TGTGCCAGCACCCCGGGACGCTATAACTATGGCTACACCTTC. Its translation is CASTPGRYNYGYTF.

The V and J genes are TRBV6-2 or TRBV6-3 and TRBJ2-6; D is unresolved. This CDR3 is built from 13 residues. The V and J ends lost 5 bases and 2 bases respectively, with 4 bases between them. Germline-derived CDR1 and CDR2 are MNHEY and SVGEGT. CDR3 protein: CASSGTGANVLTF. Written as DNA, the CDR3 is TGTGCCAGCAGTGGGACTGGGGCCAACGTCCTGACTTTC.

The CDR3 sequence: CASSFPRRRAYEQYF. The CDR3 DNA sequence: TGTGCCAGCAGTTTCCCCCGACGGAGGGCCTACGAGCAGTACTTC. The chain has TRBV27 and TRBJ2-7, with D possibly being TRBD2 (6 bases). CDR3 size: 15 residues. The germline CDR1 and CDR2 sequences are MNHEY and SMNVEV (reference sequence). V lost 3 bases to trimming and J lost 2 bases, with 14 bases between them.

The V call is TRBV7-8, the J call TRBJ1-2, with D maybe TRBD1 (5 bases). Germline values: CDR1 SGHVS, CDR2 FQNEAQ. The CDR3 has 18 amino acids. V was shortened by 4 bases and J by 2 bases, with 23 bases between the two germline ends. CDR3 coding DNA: TGTGCCAGCAGCTCATTTAATCGAGGACCAGACAGAAACTATGGCTACACCTTC. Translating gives CASSSFNRGPDRNYGYTF.

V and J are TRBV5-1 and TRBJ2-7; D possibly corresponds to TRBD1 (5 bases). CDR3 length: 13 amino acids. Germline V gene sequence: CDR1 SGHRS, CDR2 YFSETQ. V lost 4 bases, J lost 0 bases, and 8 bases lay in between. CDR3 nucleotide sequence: TGCGCCAGCAGCCTGACAGCCTCCTACGAGCAGTACTTC. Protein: CASSLTASYEQYF.

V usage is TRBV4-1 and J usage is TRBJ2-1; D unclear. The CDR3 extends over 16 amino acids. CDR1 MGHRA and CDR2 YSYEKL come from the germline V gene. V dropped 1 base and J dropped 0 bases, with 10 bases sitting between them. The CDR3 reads CASSQGLGSSYNEQFF. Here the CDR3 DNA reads TGCGCCAGCAGCCAAGGCCTGGGCAGCTCCTACAATGAGCAGTTCTTC.

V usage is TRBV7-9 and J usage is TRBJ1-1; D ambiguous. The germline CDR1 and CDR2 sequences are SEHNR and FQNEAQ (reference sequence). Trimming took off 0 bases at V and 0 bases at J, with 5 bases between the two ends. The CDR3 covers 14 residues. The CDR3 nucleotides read TGTGCCAGCAGCTTAGCGTACTTGAACACTGAAGCTTTCTTT. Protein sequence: CASSLAYLNTEAFF.

The chain's CDR3 is CASSQGDRSSGYTF. In DNA, the CDR3 is TGTGCCAGTAGTCAAGGGGACCGTTCTTCCGGCTACACCTTC. The rearrangement uses TRBV19 and TRBJ1-2; D is perhaps TRBD1 (5 bases). The CDR3 is made up of 14 amino acids. Germline V gives CDR1 LNHDA, CDR2 SQIVND (reference sequence). With 5 bases removed from V and 8 bases from J, the gap between germline ends came to 18 bases.

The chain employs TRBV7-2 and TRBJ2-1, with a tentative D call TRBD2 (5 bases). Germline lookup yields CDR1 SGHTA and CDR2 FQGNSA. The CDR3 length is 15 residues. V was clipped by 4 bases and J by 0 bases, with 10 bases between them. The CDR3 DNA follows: TGTGCCAGCAGCTCCGTTGGGAGCTCCTACAATGAGCAGTTCTTC. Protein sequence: CASSSVGSSYNEQFF.

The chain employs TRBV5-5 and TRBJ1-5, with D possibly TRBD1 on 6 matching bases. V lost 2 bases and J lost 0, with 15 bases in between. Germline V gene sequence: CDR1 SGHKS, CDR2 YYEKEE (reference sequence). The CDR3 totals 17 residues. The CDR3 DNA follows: TGTGCCAGCAGCTTCCCGACAGGAAAATATAGCAATCAGCCCCAGCATTTT. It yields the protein CASSFPTGKYSNQPQHF.

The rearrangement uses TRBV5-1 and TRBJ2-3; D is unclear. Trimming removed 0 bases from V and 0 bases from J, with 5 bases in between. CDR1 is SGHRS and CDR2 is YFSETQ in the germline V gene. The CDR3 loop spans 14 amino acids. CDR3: CASSLAPSTDTQYF. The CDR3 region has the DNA TGCGCCAGCAGCTTGGCCCCTAGCACAGATACGCAGTATTTT. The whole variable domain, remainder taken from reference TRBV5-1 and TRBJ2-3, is KAGVTQTPRYLIKTRGQQVTLSCSPISGHRSVSWYQQTPGQGLQFLFEYFSETQRNKGNFPGRFSGRQFSNSRSEMNVSTLELGDSALYLCASSLAPSTDTQYFGPGTRLTVL.